This is a list of T cell receptor beta chains from one sample in a study of cytomegalovirus exposure and HLA in healthy donors. Assay: immunoSEQ multiplex PCR; the TCRdb copy retains only in-frame clones and omits some. The sample has fewer than 200,000 clones; approximately 78% are singletons. Input material: PBMCs. The origin of the receptors is a woman under 30 in good health and CMV-seronegative. The CDR3 runs from the conserved cysteine through the conserved F or W. D genes are given only for firm matches. Clone size is not always given. Where it is, it says once, few, many or a class for expanded clones.

D	V	size	J	CDR3	DNA
TRBD2	TRBV7-9	NA	TRBJ2-1	CASSSSGRLPFYNEQFF	TGTGCCAGCAGTTCTAGCGGGAGGCTCCCCTTTTACAATGAGCAGTTCTTC
TRBD1	TRBV9	NA	TRBJ2-7	CASSAGQGGYYEQYF	TGTGCCAGCAGCGCCGGACAGGGGGGATACTACGAGCAGTACTTC
NA	TRBV9	NA	TRBJ2-1	CASSESGTQGTYNEQFF	TGTGCCAGCAGCGAGTCCGGGACACAAGGGACCTACAATGAGCAGTTCTTC
NA	TRBV28	once	TRBJ1-2	CASSFAQGGNGYTF	TGTGCCAGCAGCTTTGCACAGGGTGGCAATGGCTACACCTTC
TRBD1	TRBV27	NA	TRBJ1-5	CASSFFMDRARNQPQHF	TGTGCCAGCAGTTTCTTCATGGACAGGGCGCGCAATCAGCCCCAGCATTTT
TRBD1	TRBV4-3	NA	TRBJ2-3	CASSQKGQGGFSDTQYF	TGCGCCAGCAGCCAAAAAGGACAGGGTGGTTTCTCAGATACGCAGTATTTT
TRBD2	TRBV9	NA	TRBJ2-7	CASSGGGTSVYEQYF	TGTGCCAGCAGCGGGGGGGGGACTAGCGTCTACGAGCAGTACTTC
TRBD1	TRBV6-1	NA	TRBJ2-1	CASRDRGLVDEQFF	TGTGCCAGCAGGGACAGGGGGCTGGTGGATGAGCAGTTCTTC
NA	TRBV30	NA	TRBJ1-6	CAWKTGLSLHF	TGTGCCTGGAAGACAGGCTTGAGCCTCCACTTT
TRBD1	TRBV6-6	NA	TRBJ1-5	CASSLTGVDLQPQHF	TGTGCCAGCAGCCTAACAGGGGTCGATCTTCAGCCCCAGCATTTT
NA	TRBV7-9	NA	TRBJ2-2	CASSYRDPSTGELFF	TGTGCCAGCAGCTACAGGGACCCGAGCACCGGGGAGCTGTTTTTT
NA	TRBV6-5	NA	TRBJ2-5	CASSYSGTPQETQYF	TGTGCCAGCAGTTACTCCGGGACACCTCAAGAGACCCAGTACTTC
TRBD2	TRBV5-6	NA	TRBJ2-3	CASSSGLAGEWGTDTQYF	TGTGCCAGCAGCTCGGGACTAGCGGGAGAGTGGGGCACAGATACGCAGTATTTT
TRBD1	TRBV6-5	NA	TRBJ1-4	CASSRDRGTEKLFF	TGTGCCAGCAGTCGGGACAGGGGAACTGAAAAACTGTTTTTT
TRBD1	TRBV7-9	NA	TRBJ1-3	CASSPPGQPSGNTIYF	TGTGCCAGCAGCCCGCCGGGACAGCCATCTGGAAACACCATATATTTT
TRBD1	TRBV6-5	NA	TRBJ1-4	CASGTGNEKLFF	TGTGCCAGCGGGACAGGGAATGAAAAACTGTTTTTT